This TCR beta chain was sequenced during a study of CD8 T cells in Susac syndrome. TCR beta was sequenced from blood CD8+ and CD4+ T cells. Treatment-naive patients with stable or active relapsing-remitting disease were the multiple sclerosis controls. In the case of this clonotype: Its target is unknown.

Germline lookup yields CDR1 SQVTM and CDR2 ANQGSEA. This CDR3 is built from 14 residues. Trimming left V 2 bases short and J 5 bases short, with 15 bases between. General observations from the study: As acknowledged by the study, its TCR sequencing and HLA analysis included a relatively small number of individuals.

With random hexamers, reverse transcription was performed on roughly 0.5 to 1 ug of RNA. The method of amplification for TCR beta CDR3 was immunoSEQ multiplex PCR, covering 54 Vbeta and 13 Jbeta. TCRdb redid the calling of the immunoSEQ multiplex PCR reads with MiXCR, one entry per CDR3 protein. The sample includes about 300,000 distinct CDR3 sequences, approximately 90% of them seen just once. The chain couples TRBV29-1 to TRBJ1-2, with D possibly matching TRBD1 (5 bases). What was sequenced was CD8+ T cells from PBMCs. The source is a human donor with multiple sclerosis. The CDR3 DNA sequence: TGCAGCGTTGAACGTCAGGGACCGGTATATGGCTACACCTTC. Translated, it gives CSVERQGPVYGYTF.